The source of this TCR beta chain is a study of regulatory T cells in long-lasting Graves disease. Findings and caveats of the study: Whereas new patients shared 970 or so public clonotypes, persistent patients shared more, at under 3,500.

This clonotype was counted ten times or more. Its antigen remains unknown. Noted time point: newly diagnosed GD, antithyroid drugs for less than 3 months. After RNA was extracted from PBMCs, the TCR library was made from it. Patients came through an endocrinology department, and that department was in Xi'an, China. This CDR3 contains 16 residues. Germline V gene lookup returns CDR1 KGHSH and CDR2 LQKENI. Trimming cost V 1 base and J 5 bases; bases outside gene matches: 9. CDR3 regions were amplified by Arm-PCR using iRepertoire HTBI primers to build TCR beta libraries. A single record per CDR3 protein comes from TCRdb applying MiXCR to the multiplex PCR reads. The data show about 530,000 distinct CDR3 sequences, roughly 15% seen once. The sample also formed part of further work on T cells in Graves' hyperthyroidism and ophthalmopathy. That paper notes: Ophthalmopathy was identified by the model a median around 6 months ahead of onset.

This receptor was taken from a woman aged 35-60 years with Graves disease. Sequencing was performed on peripheral blood mononuclear cells (PBMCs), taken at new diagnosis, from a patient treated with antithyroid drugs. The chain has TRBV18 and TRBJ1-2, with TRBD1 matching over 8 bases. CDR3 residues: CASSPQFGQGNYGYTF. CDR3 nucleotide sequence: TGTGCCAGCTCACCACAATTTGGACAGGGAAATTATGGCTACACCTTC.